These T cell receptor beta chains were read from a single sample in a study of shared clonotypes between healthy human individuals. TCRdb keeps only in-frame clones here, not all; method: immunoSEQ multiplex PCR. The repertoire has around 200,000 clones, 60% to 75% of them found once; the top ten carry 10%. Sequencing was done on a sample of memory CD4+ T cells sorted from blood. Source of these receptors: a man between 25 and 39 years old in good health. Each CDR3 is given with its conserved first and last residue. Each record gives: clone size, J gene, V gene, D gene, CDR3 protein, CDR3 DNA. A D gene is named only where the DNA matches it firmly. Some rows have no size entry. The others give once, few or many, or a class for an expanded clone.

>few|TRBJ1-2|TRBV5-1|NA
CASSLEPGANGYTF
TGCGCCAGCAGCTTGGAGCCCGGGGCGAATGGCTACACCTTC
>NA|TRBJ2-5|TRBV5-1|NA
CASSITPGHEETQYF
TGCGCCAGCAGCATTACGCCGGGGCATGAAGAGACCCAGTACTTC
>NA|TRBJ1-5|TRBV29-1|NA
CSVEPPTGRQPQHF
TGCAGCGTCGAACCCCCAACAGGGCGGCAGCCCCAGCATTTT
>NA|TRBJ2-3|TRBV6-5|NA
CASKIQGPSTDTQYF
TGTGCCAGCAAAATACAGGGCCCGAGCACAGATACGCAGTATTTT
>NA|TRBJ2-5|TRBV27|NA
CASSQLRFRETQYF
TGTGCCAGCAGCCAGCTCAGGTTCAGGGAGACCCAGTACTTC
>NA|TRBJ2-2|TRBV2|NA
CASALNTGELFF
TGTGCCAGCGCTTTGAACACCGGGGAGCTGTTTTTT
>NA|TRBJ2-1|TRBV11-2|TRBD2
CASSLTSGTIDEQFF
TGTGCCAGCAGCTTAACTAGCGGGACTATCGATGAGCAGTTCTTC
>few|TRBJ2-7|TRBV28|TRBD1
CASRQTGGYEQYF
TGTGCCAGCAGACAAACAGGGGGCTACGAGCAGTACTTC
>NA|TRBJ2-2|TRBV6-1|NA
CASSEAPPSGVNTGELFF
TGTGCCAGCAGTGAAGCCCCGCCGTCAGGGGTGAACACCGGGGAGCTGTTTTTT
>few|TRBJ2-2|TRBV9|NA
CASSPELLPGELFF
TGTGCCAGCAGCCCAGAGCTTTTACCCGGGGAGCTGTTTTTT
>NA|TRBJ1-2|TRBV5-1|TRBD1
CASSHRTGHGYTF
TGCGCCAGCAGTCATCGGACAGGACATGGCTACACCTTC
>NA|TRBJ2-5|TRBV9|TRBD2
CASSLGLAGVETQYF
TGTGCCAGCAGCTTAGGACTAGCGGGAGTGGAGACCCAGTACTTC
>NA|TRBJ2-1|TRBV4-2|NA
CASSQASRGLVDEQFF
TGTGCCAGCAGCCAAGCTTCGCGGGGCCTTGTGGATGAGCAGTTCTTC
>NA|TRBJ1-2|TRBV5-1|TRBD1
CASSLEGQGANGYTF
TGCGCCAGCAGCTTGGAAGGCCAGGGGGCAAATGGCTACACCTTC
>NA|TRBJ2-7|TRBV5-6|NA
CASSLVSLASQQYF
TGTGCCAGCAGCTTGGTGTCTCTAGCCTCTCAGCAGTACTTC
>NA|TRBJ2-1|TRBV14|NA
CASIMTRPYNEQFF
TGTGCCAGCATCATGACCCGACCTTACAATGAGCAGTTCTTC
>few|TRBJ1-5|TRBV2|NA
CASSPSASNQPQHF
TGTGCCAGCAGTCCGTCAGCTAGCAATCAGCCCCAGCATTTT
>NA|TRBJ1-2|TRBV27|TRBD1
CASSRGTGGIYGYTF
TGTGCCAGCAGTAGGGGTACAGGGGGCATCTATGGCTACACCTTC
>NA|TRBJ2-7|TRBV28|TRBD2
CASTKLPAGTTSFEQYF
TGTGCCAGCACCAAATTGCCCGCCGGGACTACCTCTTTCGAGCAGTACTTC
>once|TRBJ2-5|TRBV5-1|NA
CASRPPGARETQYF
TGCGCCAGCCGGCCGCCGGGAGCTCGCGAGACCCAGTACTTC
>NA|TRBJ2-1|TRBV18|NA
CASSPPLVAGSNEQFF
TGTGCCAGCTCACCACCGTTGGTGGCCGGTTCCAATGAGCAGTTCTTC
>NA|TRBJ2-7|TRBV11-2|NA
CASSLRGQSNYYF
TGTGCCAGCAGCCTCCGAGGGCAGTCGAATTACTACTTC
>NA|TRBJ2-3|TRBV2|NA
CASPGDYTDTQYF
TGTGCCAGCCCCGGAGACTACACAGATACGCAGTATTTT
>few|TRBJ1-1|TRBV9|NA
CASSILGGDTEAFF
TGTGCCAGCAGCATCCTAGGGGGGGACACTGAAGCTTTCTTT
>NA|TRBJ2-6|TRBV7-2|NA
CASSSGMPRGANVLTF
TGTGCCAGCAGCTCCGGTATGCCGAGGGGGGCCAACGTCCTGACTTTC
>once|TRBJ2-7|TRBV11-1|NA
CASSPVDSGGLREQYF
TGTGCCAGCAGCCCGGTGGATAGCGGTGGATTAAGGGAGCAGTACTTC
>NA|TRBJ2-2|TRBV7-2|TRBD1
CAPGQPNTGELFF
TGCGCCCCGGGACAGCCGAACACCGGGGAGCTGTTTTTT
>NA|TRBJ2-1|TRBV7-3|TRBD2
CASSLSGSQNEQFF
TGTGCCAGCAGCTTAAGCGGGAGTCAGAATGAGCAGTTCTTC
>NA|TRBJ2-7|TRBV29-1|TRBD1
CSAGTGLYEQYF
TGCAGCGCCGGGACAGGCCTCTACGAGCAGTACTTC
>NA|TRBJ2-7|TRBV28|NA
CASKAVYEQYF
TGTGCCAGCAAAGCTGTATACGAGCAGTACTTC
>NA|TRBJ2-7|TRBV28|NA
CASRSNNRVHEQYF
TGTGCCAGCAGAAGCAATAACAGGGTACACGAGCAGTACTTC
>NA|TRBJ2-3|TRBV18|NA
CASSPNPGDTQYF
TGTGCCAGCTCACCAAACCCCGGAGATACGCAGTATTTT
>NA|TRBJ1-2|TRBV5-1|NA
CASSSDSYYGYTF
TGCGCCAGCAGCTCGGACAGCTACTATGGCTACACCTTC
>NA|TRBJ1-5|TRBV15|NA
CATSREPPPDQPQHF
TGTGCCACCAGCAGAGAGCCCCCTCCCGATCAGCCCCAGCATTTT
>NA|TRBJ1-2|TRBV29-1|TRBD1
CSVNRGNSYGYTF
TGCAGCGTGAACAGGGGTAATAGCTATGGCTACACCTTC
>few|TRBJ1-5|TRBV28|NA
CASVIGGNNQPQHF
TGTGCCAGCGTGATCGGGGGCAACAATCAGCCCCAGCATTTT
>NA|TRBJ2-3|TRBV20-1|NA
CSASTGDTQYF
TGCAGTGCCAGCACGGGAGATACGCAGTATTTT
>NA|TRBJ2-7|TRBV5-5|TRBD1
CASSLGRQGGYEQYF
TGTGCCAGCAGCTTGGGGAGACAGGGGGGCTACGAGCAGTACTTC
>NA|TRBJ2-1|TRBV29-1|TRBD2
CSVTGTSVYNEQFF
TGCAGCGTAACCGGGACTAGCGTCTACAATGAGCAGTTCTTC
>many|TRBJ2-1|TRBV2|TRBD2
CASSETTSGHNEQFF
TGTGCCAGCAGTGAAACTACTAGCGGTCACAATGAGCAGTTCTTC
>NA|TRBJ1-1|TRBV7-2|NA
CASSLVGRRVTEAFF
TGTGCCAGCAGCTTAGTAGGACGACGGGTCACTGAAGCTTTCTTT
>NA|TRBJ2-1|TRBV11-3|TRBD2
CASSLSGLAGSPYNEQFF
TGTGCCAGCAGCTTATCGGGGCTAGCGGGAAGCCCTTACAATGAGCAGTTCTTC
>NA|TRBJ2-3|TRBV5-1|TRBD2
CASSLAGGRDTDTQYF
TGCGCCAGCAGCTTGGCCGGCGGGAGGGACACAGATACGCAGTATTTT
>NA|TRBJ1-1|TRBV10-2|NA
CASILSPGTNTEAFF
TGCGCCAGCATCCTATCCCCAGGAACGAACACTGAAGCTTTCTTT
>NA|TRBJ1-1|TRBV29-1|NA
CSVDDSLGYTEAFF
TGCAGCGTTGACGACTCCCTTGGGTACACTGAAGCTTTCTTT
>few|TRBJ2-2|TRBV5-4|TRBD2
CASSLVGRVTGELFF
TGTGCCAGCAGCTTGGTCGGGAGGGTCACCGGGGAGCTGTTTTTT
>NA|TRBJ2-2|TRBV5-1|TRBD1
CASSLLDRAGELFF
TGCGCCAGCAGCTTACTGGACAGGGCCGGGGAGCTGTTTTTT
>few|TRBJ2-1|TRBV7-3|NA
CASSKTLTTYNEQFF
TGTGCCAGCAGCAAGACATTGACAACCTACAATGAGCAGTTCTTC
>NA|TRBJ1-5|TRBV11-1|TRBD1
CASSLGGGRGRLHQPQHF
TGTGCCAGCAGCTTAGGTGGAGGAAGGGGGCGCCTTCATCAGCCCCAGCATTTT
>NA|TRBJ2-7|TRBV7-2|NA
CASVSLTYEQYF
TGTGCCAGCGTCTCGCTAACCTACGAGCAGTACTTC
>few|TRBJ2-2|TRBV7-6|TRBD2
CASSSTGGNTGELFF
TGTGCCAGCAGCTCCACGGGGGGGAACACCGGGGAGCTGTTTTTT
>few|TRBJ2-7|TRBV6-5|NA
CASSYSIPPYEQYF
TGTGCCAGCAGTTATTCCATCCCCCCCTACGAGCAGTACTTC
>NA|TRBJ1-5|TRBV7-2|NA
CASSSTGIQPQHF
TGTGCCAGCAGCTCAACAGGGATTCAGCCCCAGCATTTT
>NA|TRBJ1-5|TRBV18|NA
CASSLTYRDNQPQHF
TGTGCCAGCTCACTGACTTACAGGGACAATCAGCCCCAGCATTTT
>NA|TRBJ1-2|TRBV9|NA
CASSPRSQGVSYGYTF
TGTGCCAGCAGCCCTCGGTCGCAGGGTGTGTCCTATGGCTACACCTTC
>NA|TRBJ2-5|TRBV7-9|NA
CASSLLGRGGAETQYF
TGTGCCAGCAGCCTCCTTGGCAGGGGCGGGGCGGAGACCCAGTACTTC
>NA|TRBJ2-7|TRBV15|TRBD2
CATRPLAGVPYEQYF
TGTGCCACCAGGCCCCTAGCGGGGGTCCCCTACGAGCAGTACTTC